A single TCR beta chain is shown here with its context. Its antigen is unknown. These data come from a study of cytomegalovirus exposure and HLA in healthy donors. PCR amplification relied on 60 Vbeta primers (plus 13 Jbeta primers). TCRdb's copy holds only in-frame clones and misses some; the assay was immunoSEQ multiplex PCR. The sample table includes about 130,000 clones. Trimming at V came to 5 bases and at J to 4 bases, leaving 4 bases not matched to a gene. The CDR3 length is 14 residues. The germline gives CDR1 SEHNR, CDR2 FQNEAQ (reference sequence). Overall study results and limits: For TCR beta chains, V- and J-gene trimming was later linked to a missense DCLRE1C variant. Donors belonging to an Asian-associated ancestry cluster reportedly showed fewer N-insertions in productive TCRs than the approximately 690-donor mean, according to what a later analysis found.

This receptor was taken from a man aged 18 to 30 in good health and CMV-seronegative. The V gene is TRBV7-9, the J gene TRBJ1-4; TRBD1 agrees at 7 bases. The sequenced sample consisted of PBMCs. Written as DNA, the CDR3 is TGTGCCAGCAGCCCGACAGGGTATAATGAAAAACTGTTTTTT. Translation: CASSPTGYNEKLFF.